This T cell receptor (beta chain) derives from a study of T cells in localized non-small cell lung cancer. Concerning this clone: Its specificity is not known.

Study-level points and caveats: Out of the top 100 tumor clones, a median approximately 61 were seen in adjacent lung. Blood T cell density predicted longer survival; adjacent-lung clonality, shorter.

Sequenced by immunoSEQ multiplex PCR; TCRdb stores in-frame clones only, minus some. Here the sample spans over 70,000 clones, roughly 93% being singletons. With 2 bases removed from V and 1 base from J, the gap between germline ends came to 8 bases. The length of the CDR3 is 14 residues. The germline V gene encodes CDR1 SEHNR and CDR2 FQNEAQ (reference sequence). This TCR came from a woman aged 35-75 years with stage II squamous cell lung carcinoma. The sequencing here drew on PBMCs, taken before any cancer treatment. The gene calls are TRBV7-9 and TRBJ1-1; no clear D. The CDR3 is CASSLMKENTEAFF. CDR3 nucleotides: TGTGCCAGCAGCTTAATGAAGGAGAACACTGAAGCTTTCTTT.